This T cell receptor (beta chain) was identified during a study of CD8 T cells in ankylosing spondylitis. TCR beta libraries were made by quantitative 5'-RACE with molecular barcodes. TCRdb reprocessed the 5' RACE reads with MiXCR, giving one entry per CDR3 protein. The sample carries fewer than 250,000 distinct CDR3 sequences, under 12% recorded once. Findings of the study overall: Reported data indicate significant enrichment of disease-linked clones within matched ankylosing spondylitis synovial fluid. A motif of roughly 8 highly homologous TCR beta variants was seen as apparently characteristic of ankylosing spondylitis blood. Earlier literature documents some of the motif variants in reactive arthritis synovial fluid and blood.

This clonotype was seen at least ten times. Its antigen remains unknown. Material: blood, either unsorted or a sorted T cell fraction (not recorded which). This clonotype was sampled from a male donor with ankylosing spondylitis or in good health (not recorded which).

CDR3 loop: CSASGTSGGSTDTQYF. Here the CDR3 DNA reads TGCAGTGCTAGCGGGACTAGCGGGGGTAGCACAGATACGCAGTATTTT. The chain joins TRBV20-1 to TRBJ2-3, with TRBD2 matching over 14 bases. J gave up 0 bases and V 3 bases, and 2 bases lay outside the gene matches. This CDR3 has 16 residues. Germline V gene lookup returns CDR1 DFQATT and CDR2 SNEGSKA (reference sequence).